This entry features one T cell receptor beta chain sequence. Its antigen remains undetermined. Base qualities were left out, and no much larger clone turns up one base away. The CDR3, from cysteine to phenylalanine, totals 16 residues. CDR3 DNA only is kept here, 48 bases in frame from base 1. The germline V gene (reference sequence) supplies CDR1 SEHNR and CDR2 FQNEAQ. V loses 5 bases at its end and J loses 0 bases; junction bases beyond the gene matches: 7. Receptor libraries were prepared by the immunoSEQ multiplex PCR assay. The multiplex PCR relied on a mix of 60 forward primers for TCR Vbeta segments and 13 reverse primers for TCR Jbeta segments. Amplification of the CDR3 region of rearranged TCR beta genes was performed with a multiplex PCR assay on genomic DNA. On the Illumina HiSeq System, the amplified TCR beta libraries were sequenced as 87-base-pair reads. Per the authors' processing: A later analysis counted some 80 million unique TCR beta chains across the 666 repertoires, and around 9.9 million of these chains were shared by at least two donors. A nearest-neighbor algorithm error-corrected the raw reads and collapsed the reads into unique sequences, merging closely related sequences to remove PCR and sequencing errors. V, D and J gene segments were assigned by aligning CDR3 sequences to IMGT reference sequences. For a sequence to be retained, at least a six-nucleotide match to both a V gene segment and a J gene segment was required. Rearrangements were called productive when the CDR3 lacked stop codons and stayed in frame with V and J; all others were non-productive. CDR3 was defined by IMGT convention, running from the second conserved V-encoded cysteine to the conserved J-encoded phenylalanine. The earlier analysis of 500 to 750 of the donors excluded any sequence lacking an unambiguous match to a single V gene segment. In an earlier analysis of approximately 550 of the donors, V segments were called functional above 56.7% productive rearrangements and were called segregating when the between-donor standard deviation exceeded 5%. To diagnose cytomegalovirus status from the catalog of TCR beta chain sequences, a statistical classification framework was built. In a later analysis, V and J genes were assigned by comparing TCR nucleotide sequences against IMGT/GENE-DB human TR gene sequences. The TCRdist pipeline was used in a later analysis to assign CDR3 sequences and most-parsimonious VDJ recombination scenarios. In a later analysis, every TCR beta chain was defined by the combination of its CDR3 amino acid sequence and its V-gene family, and reads without a unique V-gene family were dropped. In a later analysis, several hundred highly shared, low-generation-probability nucleotide sequences were removed to address suspected cross-contamination and a sequencing artifact. In a later analysis, a clonal expansion index for each public chain was calculated from normalized within-repertoire ranks of inferred template counts. In a later analysis, generation probabilities were computed with a VDJ recombination model fitted to out-of-frame rearrangements, and the resulting probabilities were checked against IGoR. In a later analysis, hypergeometric tests were used to score TCR-TCR, TCR-HLA and TCR-CMV co-occurrence, with a repertoire-size bias correction applied to TCR pairs. False discovery rates were estimated in a later analysis by permuting HLA or CMV assignments 20 times. In a later analysis, co-occurring TCRs were grouped with DBSCAN, and TCRdist sequence similarity was added when clustering was performed within HLA-allele-positive subsets. Repertoires with fewer than 30,000 or more than 120,000 public chains were left out of co-occurrence clustering, as were about 5 repertoires with anomalous nucleotide sharing. The table was pulled from immuneACCESS by TCRdb, which kept in-frame rearrangements only. Such tables lose some clones; where checked, under half of the loss comes from unresolved V genes, and the rest has no known cause. V and J calls and clone size are as listed in that table; D and trimming were resolved from the DNA. Present in this sample are fewer than 250,000 clones, roughly three quarters of which were seen just once. The ten largest clones represent roughly 1.4% of the sample.

These data belong to a study of cytomegalovirus exposure and HLA in healthy donors (dated by TCRdb to about 2017). Context from the whole study: According to an earlier analysis of 550 to 750 of the donors, about 179 million T cells yielded some 110 million unique TCR beta sequences and approximately 280 Gb of sequence data. All discovery cohort repertoires had been generated using a single sequencing platform. On average, about 200,000 unique TCR beta nucleotide sequences were sequenced per donor among roughly 430 genotyped donors of the cohort, with 15% to 20% of those sequences being non-productive. To study patterns of TCR occurrence, a later analysis re-analyzed previously published TCR beta repertoires from around 660 donors and added high-resolution HLA genotyping. The number of typed donors differed by locus: roughly 629-640 for A, B, C, DRB1 and DQB1; about 520 for DQA1; approximately 600 for DPA1; and 400 to 480 for DPB1. The genetic ancestry cluster associated with self-reported Caucasian donors included over 65% of the approximately 400 genotyped donors. Because of strong linkage in the cohort, roughly five DR-DQ haplotypes were treated as single units for association and clustering. The study combined high-throughput TCR immunosequencing, statistical association of individual TCRs with disease status, and machine learning to predict cytomegalovirus infection status. An earlier analysis of more than 450 of the donors used high-throughput TCR beta sequencing to judge whether each TCR beta V gene segment behaved as functional or pseudogenic. Alongside the repertoire data, information on donor age, sex, ethnicity and CMV serostatus was compiled. The study used immunosequencing to profile the T cell repertoires of 666 subjects and linked those repertoires to cytomegalovirus serostatus. Both class I and class II loci were covered by HLA typing, at four-digit resolution. The study aimed to test whether signatures of past pathogen exposure could be identified by cataloging public T cell receptors. A later genetic analysis used genome-wide SNP genotypes for about 60% of the roughly 670 donors, treating that subset as a discovery cohort. Rather than drawing on any new phenotypic data, the later analysis identified candidate immune exposures from TCR beta sequences and the way those sequences occurred across donors. An early release covering roughly 640 HLA-typed donors comprised about 310 gigabases of sequencing data and tens of millions of unique TCR sequences. A separate validation cohort of approximately 130 different subjects was used in addition to the roughly 700-subject first cohort.

In total, 630 or so healthy bone marrow donors made up the cohort. All cohort members were sampled while nominally healthy, although unrecorded immune exposures were likely present. The donor was CMV seronegative and belonged to the group of roughly 330 seronegative cohort members. A peripheral blood sample was collected from each donor, and TCR beta sequencing was performed on peripheral blood mononuclear cells. Genomic DNA extraction from the blood cell samples was performed with the Qiagen DNeasy Blood Extraction Kit. Findings and caveats that apply to the study as a whole: In a later analysis, most CMV-associated TCR beta chains were found to appear HLA-restricted, with HLA associations seemingly driven largely by CMV exposure. A later genetic analysis reported fewer N-insertions in productive TCRs among donors in an Asian-associated ancestry cluster than the roughly 650-donor mean. In an earlier analysis of fewer than 750 of the donors, most TCR beta V segments were observed in productive rearrangements about 87% or about 30% of the time, broadly matching IMGT annotations. Because some donors lacked HLA typing at each locus, the association tests relied only on the typed subset. The classifier was reported to diagnose cytomegalovirus status with high specificity and sensitivity in both the original cohort and the validation cohort. For the cohort, immune exposure information was limited to CMV serostatus. In a later analysis, 15,000 to 20,000 TCR beta sequences were associated with specific HLA alleles at a false discovery rate of 0.05. In a later genetic analysis, a missense DCLRE1C variant was associated with V-gene and J-gene trimming of TCR beta chains, and the association was replicated in an independent cohort. Correlated functional status among segregating V segments might reflect linkage disequilibrium, but an unknown experimental factor could not be ruled out. In a later analysis, HLA-associated TCR beta chains showed more clonal expansion and lower generation probabilities than non-associated chains that were equally common. The study gave a list of 150 to 200 TCR beta chains associated with cytomegalovirus. When HLA alleles, especially DR and DQ, strongly co-occurred, TCR associations were difficult to assign to individual alleles. A further reported finding was that TCR beta sequences accurately predicted the HLA-A and HLA-B alleles for most subjects in the first cohort. The presence/absence analyses assumed that sequencing depth was roughly uniform across donors, and that assumption may not be true. A few of the identified cytomegalovirus-associated TCR beta chains were confirmed in vitro to be specific for cytomegalovirus antigens. Across donors, most TCR sequences were observed very rarely, whereas some public TCRs were present in many individuals. In a later analysis, TCR association rates were found to vary across HLA loci, with the most associated TCRs seen for DRB1 alleles and the fewest for HLA-C alleles. Because the 87-base-pair reads could not distinguish some IMGT-functional V segments, including TRBV6-2 and TRBV6-3, those segments were excluded. A cluster of highly shared sequence variants was judged likely to be a technical artifact of the sequencing pipeline. The cohort was sequenced for TCR beta chains only, and without alpha or paired-chain data the features that could be detected were limited. The authors suggested that the approach could potentially be generalized to other disease states and immunological phenotypes. In a later analysis, several top co-occurrence clusters were reported to appear linked to parvovirus B19, influenza, CMV and Epstein-Barr virus. The earlier analysis of some 540 of the donors excluded 15 to 20 rarely observed V segments, including chromosome 9 orphons, because counts were too low.

The clonotype was recovered from a woman aged 45-59 years in good health and CMV-seronegative. The sample comprised PBMCs. The V gene is TRBV7-9 and the J gene is TRBJ1-3, with 7 central nucleotides matching TRBD1. The CDR3 reads CASSRAGQVSGNTIYF. Here is the DNA: TGTGCCAGCAGCCGGGCTGGACAGGTCTCTGGAAACACCATATATTTT.